The 9 T cell receptor beta chains listed next were all sequenced from one sample in a study of cytomegalovirus exposure and HLA in healthy donors. Primers for the PCR totalled 60 Vbeta and 13 Jbeta. Assay: immunoSEQ multiplex PCR; the TCRdb copy retains only in-frame clones and omits some. The sample consists of approximately 100,000 clones, under 85% of them appearing once. Sequencing was performed on PBMCs. The source of these receptors is a man between 40 and 49 years old in good health and CMV-seronegative.

The rearrangement links TRBV6-5 to TRBJ1-1; 7 nucleotides agree with TRBD1. V shed 4 bases, J shed 5 bases, and the junction held 13 bases outside the gene matches. CDR1 and CDR2 (germline): MNHEY, SVGAGI. CDR3 length equals 16 residues. CDR3 in amino acids: CASSSPGQSPRTEAFF. The CDR3 coding sequence is TGTGCCAGCAGTTCGCCGGGACAGTCGCCGAGGACTGAAGCTTTCTTT.

The chain combines TRBV5-6 with TRBJ1-6, with 12 bases matching TRBD1. The V gene end was trimmed by 4 bases and the J gene end by 9 bases; junction bases not matched to a gene: 2. The CDR3 covers 14 residues. CDR1 is SGHDT and CDR2 is YYEEEE in the germline V gene. CDR3 loop: CASSPGQGASPLHF. CDR3 bases: TGTGCCAGCAGCCCGGGACAGGGGGCTTCACCCCTCCACTTT.

Concerning this clone itself: This CDR3 is also generated by other DNA sequences in the sample. The chain couples TRBV6-5 to TRBJ2-2, with TRBD2 as a possible D gene (5 bases). V lost 0 bases to trimming and J lost 4 bases, with 6 bases between them. Germline V gene data show CDR1 as MNHEY and CDR2 as SVGAGI. The CDR3 has 14 residues. CDR3 in amino acids: CASSYSRGTGELFF. The CDR3 DNA reads TGTGCCAGCAGTTACTCTCGGGGCACCGGGGAGCTGTTTTTT.

The V call is TRBV4-1, the J call TRBJ2-5, with a weak D call TRBD1 (5 bases). The V gene's germline CDR1 is MGHRA and CDR2 YSYEKL. This CDR3 is 15 amino acids long. V lost 2 bases, J lost 4 bases, and 14 bases lay in between. The CDR3 reads CASSQPVGTGETQYF. The CDR3 DNA reads TGCGCCAGCAGCCAACCGGTGGGCACAGGAGAGACCCAGTACTTC.

The chain joins TRBV5-4 to TRBJ2-1; 12 positions match TRBD2. CDR1 and CDR2 from the germline V gene are SGHNT and YYREEE (reference sequence). The CDR3 is made up of 16 amino acids. J was trimmed by 8 bases and V by 2 bases; bases with no gene match: 8. In nucleotides, the CDR3 is TGTGCCAGCAGCTTAGGCCTAGCGGGGGGGCCCGATGAGCAGTTCTTC. Protein product: CASSLGLAGGPDEQFF.

The J gene is TRBJ2-7, the V gene TRBV7-9; unclear D gene. CDR1 is SEHNR, CDR2 FQNEAQ, per germline (reference sequence). V lost 5 bases, J lost 2 bases, and 13 bases lay in between. The CDR3 covers 14 residues. CDR3 nucleotide sequence: TGTGCCAGCAGCCCCTACGATTATACCTACGAGCAGTACTTC. Its protein product is CASSPYDYTYEQYF.

This clone occurred a few times. The chain links TRBV4-3 to TRBJ2-5, with 12 bases aligning to TRBD1. Germline V gene sequence: CDR1 LGHNA, CDR2 YSLEER. The CDR3 length is 15 residues. The junction had 5 bases not matched to a gene; V was cut back by 4 bases and J by 5 bases. Written as DNA, the CDR3 is TGCGCCAGCAGCCCTGGGACAGGGGGCCGGGAGACCCAGTACTTC. It encodes CASSPGTGGRETQYF.

The chain carries TRBV19 and TRBJ1-1; D remains ambiguous. The CDR3 covers 15 residues. V lost 0 bases to trimming and J lost 1 base, with 9 bases between them. Germline loops: CDR1 LNHDA, CDR2 SQIVND (reference sequence). CDR3 region: CASSIDSGSNTEAFF. CDR3 DNA: TGTGCCAGTAGTATAGATTCAGGCTCGAACACTGAAGCTTTCTTT.

This clone was found a few times. The chain has TRBV4-2 and TRBJ1-4; D is unresolved. CDR1 and CDR2 from the germline V gene are LGHNA and YNFKEQ. V shed 1 base and J shed 8 bases, with 11 bases lying between them. There are 14 residues in the CDR3. The CDR3 DNA follows: TGTGCCAGCAGCCAAGGCGGAGGGTTCGAAAAACTGTTTTTT. This encodes CASSQGGGFEKLFF.